This T cell receptor (beta chain) is from a study of blood T cell repertoires in COVID-19 (TCRdb year 2020). General notes on the study: Samples from collaborators originated in the United States, Italy and Spain and spanned both the acute and convalescent phases of COVID-19. Nearly every sample came with metadata listing a de-identified subject ID, COVID-19 status, age in years and sex. Subjects who had been exposed to COVID-19, were actively infected with it, or had recovered from it provided the deeply sampled blood TCRbeta repertoires that made up the dataset. The samples were drawn from the first 160 participants of the ongoing ImmuneRACE study and from 950 to 1,500 subjects provided by 6 global collaborators. The material from the prospective study consisted of cDNA or gDNA derived from T cells, B-cell-depleted T cells, or PBMCs. Where available, HLA class I and class II types were taken from metadata supplied by the sample provider and were not determined by assay-based typing. A freely available public database, intended as a resource for researchers studying the immune response to SARS-CoV-2, is where the repertoires were released. What the research found in general, with its limitations: Clinical and demographic metadata were provided uncurated, with the amount varying by source and participant.

In the prospective study, participants were about 18 to 95 years old, resided in approximately 25 geographic areas of the United States, and were enrolled through a virtual design. To assign participants to cohorts, the prospective study relied on clinical history that participants themselves reported in a screening survey and a study questionnaire. Recovered participants in ImmuneRACE Cohort 3 were defined as having two consecutive negative NP/OP PCR tests, clearance from a healthcare professional, or resolution of symptoms. Mobile phlebotomists in the prospective study collected whole blood, serum and a nasopharyngeal or oropharyngeal swab from every participant. Over a roughly 2-month period, participants in the prospective study had the option of providing additional blood draws and questionnaires. Blood samples from the prospective study were shipped frozen or at room temperature prior to DNA extraction.

The immunoSEQ Assay, a bias-controlled multiplex PCR, was used to amplify TCRbeta CDR3 regions from genomic DNA. The study's own analysis went as follows. The number of nucleated cells in each sample was estimated by amplification of reference gene primers within the assay. To quantify the absolute abundance of each unique TCRbeta CDR3 rearrangement, sequence reads were collapsed and filtered. For each sample, productive Simpson clonality was calculated by taking the square root of Simpson's diversity index across productive rearrangements. TCRdb took over this immuneACCESS table, retaining in-frame rearrangements with V and J assigned. Such tables are incomplete; in checked studies, under half of the missing clones stem from an unresolved V gene, and the remainder is unexplained. V, J and clone size derive from that table, while D and trimming were established from the DNA sequence. Present in this sample are about 20,000 clones, about 91% of which were seen just once. The ten top clones hold over 4% of the sample.

The junction carries 14 bases between V and J, which are trimmed by 4 bases and 7 bases respectively. From the cysteine through the phenylalanine, the CDR3 covers 13 amino acids. Of all the DNA, just the CDR3 is kept, 39 bases in frame from base 1. CDR1 is given as ENHRY and CDR2 as SYGVKD, both from the germline V gene. A word on this clone: The clone's antigen remains unknown. There are no base qualities to consult, and no much larger clone falls within one base.

The receptor comes from a woman under 40 who had recovered from COVID-19. Sequencing was performed on PBMCs or T cells enriched from blood (not recorded which). Rearrangement joined TRBV10-3 to TRBJ2-7; the best D guess is TRBD2, with 6 bases matching. The nucleotide sequence reads as follows: TGTGCCATCAGTGGAGGAGGGTCGGAAGAGCAGTACTTC. Translation gives CAISGGGSEEQYF.